This entry describes one T cell receptor beta chain. Its antigen is currently unknown. The sample contains more than one DNA sequence encoding this CDR3. Naivety among CD8 cells was defined by CD45RO negativity and positive CCR7 selection, thereby excluding terminally differentiated effector memory CD45RA+ cells. The sample belongs to a study of shared clonotypes between healthy human individuals. General study points: Though the depth was large, rarefaction showed that sorted-subset sequencing was incomplete.

CDR3 length: 13 amino acids. Trimming took 5 bases from V and 4 from J, leaving 9 bases between them. CDR1 LNHDA and CDR2 SQIVND come from the germline V gene (reference sequence). Researchers divided each subset's genomic DNA evenly across several immunoSEQ plates. Here immunoSEQ multiplex PCR was the method, and the copy in TCRdb shows in-frame clones only, minus some. The sample has hundreds of thousands of clones; roughly 98% are singletons. Sequenced material: naive CD8+ T cells sorted from blood. The clonotype comes from a young man in good health. The rearrangement links TRBV19 to TRBJ2-1; tentatively, D is TRBD1 (5 bases). CDR3 nucleotide sequence: TGTGCCAGTAGTGTTCAGGGATACAATGAGCAGTTCTTC. Its protein is CASSVQGYNEQFF.